The rows below give T cell receptor beta chains drawn from one sample of a study of blood T cells in healthy people across ages. TCRdb re-derived calls from the 5' RACE reads in MiXCR, one entry per CDR3 protein. This sample has around 1.5 million distinct CDR3 sequences, with around two fifths found just once. The sample comprised blood. The receptors shown here come from a young woman in good health. The CDR3 runs from the conserved cysteine through the conserved F or W. The D gene is left open where the match is weak.

D	V	J	CDR3
NA	TRBV21-1	TRBJ2-6	CASPKVSPSGANVLTF
NA	TRBV29-1	TRBJ2-5	CSVELADQYF
NA	TRBV9	TRBJ1-2	CASSVEREQDSYGYTF
TRBD1	TRBV5-5	TRBJ2-1	CASIPGQGVNEQFF
NA	TRBV5-1	TRBJ1-2	CASSASTGRGYTF
TRBD2	TRBV3-1	TRBJ2-7	CASSQYSGQSYEQYF
NA	TRBV10-2	TRBJ2-2	CASSDPYPNTGELFF
TRBD2	TRBV20-1	TRBJ2-5	CSAPWGGQETQYF
TRBD1	TRBV24-1	NA	CATARTGDYEQYF
TRBD2	TRBV5-1	TRBJ2-5	CASSRQTSGSGNEQYF
NA	TRBV5-1	TRBJ2-1	CASSLVQAPRSYNEQFF
TRBD2	TRBV20-1	TRBJ2-5	CSARVGDYKVGGLKETQYF
TRBD1	TRBV5-5	TRBJ2-1	CASSLVTGDQFF
NA	TRBV6-6	TRBJ2-7	CASSYAGRSLYEQYF